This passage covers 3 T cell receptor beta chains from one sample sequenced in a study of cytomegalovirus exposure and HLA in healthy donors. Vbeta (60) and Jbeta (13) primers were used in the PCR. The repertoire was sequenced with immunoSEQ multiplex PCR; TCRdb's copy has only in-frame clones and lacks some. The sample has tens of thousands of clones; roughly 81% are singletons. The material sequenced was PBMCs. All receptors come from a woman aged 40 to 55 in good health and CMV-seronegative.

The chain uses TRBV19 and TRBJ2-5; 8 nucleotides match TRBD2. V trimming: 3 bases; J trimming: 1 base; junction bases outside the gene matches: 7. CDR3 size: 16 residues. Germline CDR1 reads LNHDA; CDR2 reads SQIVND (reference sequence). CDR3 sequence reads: CASSMLSGGSQETQYF. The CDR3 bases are TGTGCCAGTAGTATGCTGAGCGGGGGCTCCCAAGAGACCCAGTACTTC.

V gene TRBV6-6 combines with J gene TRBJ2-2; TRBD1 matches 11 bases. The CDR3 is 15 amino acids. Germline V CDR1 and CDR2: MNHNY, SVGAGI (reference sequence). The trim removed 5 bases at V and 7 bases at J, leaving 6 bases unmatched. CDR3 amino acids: CASSGQGARGGELFF. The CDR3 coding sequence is TGTGCCAGCAGTGGACAGGGGGCAAGGGGCGGGGAGCTGTTTTTT.

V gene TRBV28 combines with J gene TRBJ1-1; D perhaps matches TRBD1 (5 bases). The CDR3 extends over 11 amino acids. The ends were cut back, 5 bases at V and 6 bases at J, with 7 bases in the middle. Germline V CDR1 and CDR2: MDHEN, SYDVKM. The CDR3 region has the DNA TGTGCCAGCAGTCTCAGGGCTGAAGCTTTCTTT. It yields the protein CASSLRAEAFF.